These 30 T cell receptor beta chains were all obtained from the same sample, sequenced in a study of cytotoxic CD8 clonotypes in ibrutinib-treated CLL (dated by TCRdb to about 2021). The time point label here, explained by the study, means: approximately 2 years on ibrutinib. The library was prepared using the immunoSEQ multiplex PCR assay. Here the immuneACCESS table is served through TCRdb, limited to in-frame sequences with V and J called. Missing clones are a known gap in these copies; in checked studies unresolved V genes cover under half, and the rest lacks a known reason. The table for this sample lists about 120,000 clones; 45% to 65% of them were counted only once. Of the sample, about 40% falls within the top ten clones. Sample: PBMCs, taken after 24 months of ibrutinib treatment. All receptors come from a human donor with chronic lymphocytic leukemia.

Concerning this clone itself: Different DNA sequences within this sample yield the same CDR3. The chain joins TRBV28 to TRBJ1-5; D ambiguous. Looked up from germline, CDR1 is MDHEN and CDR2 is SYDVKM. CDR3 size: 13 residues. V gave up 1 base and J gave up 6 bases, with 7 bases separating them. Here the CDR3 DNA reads TGTGCCAGCAGTTTATCAGGAATTCAGCCCCAGCATTTT. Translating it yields CASSLSGIQPQHF.

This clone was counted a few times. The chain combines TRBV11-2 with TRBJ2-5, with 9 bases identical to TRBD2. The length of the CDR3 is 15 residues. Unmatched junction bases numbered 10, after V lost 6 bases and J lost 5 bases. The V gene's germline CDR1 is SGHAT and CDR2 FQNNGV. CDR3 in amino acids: CASSLGAGGPETQYF. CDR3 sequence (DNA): TGTGCCAGCAGTCTCGGGGCGGGGGGGCCCGAGACCCAGTACTTC.

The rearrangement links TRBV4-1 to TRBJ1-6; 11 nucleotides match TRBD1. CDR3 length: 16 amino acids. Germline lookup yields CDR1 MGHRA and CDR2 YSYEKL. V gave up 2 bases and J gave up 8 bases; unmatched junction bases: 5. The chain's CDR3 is CASSQTGTGGYSPLHF. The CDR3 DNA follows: TGCGCCAGCAGCCAAACCGGGACAGGGGGATATTCACCCCTCCACTTT.

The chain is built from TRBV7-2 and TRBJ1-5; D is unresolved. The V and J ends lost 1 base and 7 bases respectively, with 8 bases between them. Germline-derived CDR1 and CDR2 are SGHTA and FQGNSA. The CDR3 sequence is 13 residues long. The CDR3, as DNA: TGTGCCAGCAGCTTAGAGGGTTTGCAGCCCCAGCATTTT. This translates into CASSLEGLQPQHF.

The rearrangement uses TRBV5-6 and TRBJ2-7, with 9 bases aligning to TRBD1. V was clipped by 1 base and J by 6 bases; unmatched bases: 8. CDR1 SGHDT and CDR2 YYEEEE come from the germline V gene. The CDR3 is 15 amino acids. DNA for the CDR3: TGTGCCAGCAGCTTGTGGGACAGGGACTTTTCCGAGCAGTACTTC. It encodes CASSLWDRDFSEQYF.

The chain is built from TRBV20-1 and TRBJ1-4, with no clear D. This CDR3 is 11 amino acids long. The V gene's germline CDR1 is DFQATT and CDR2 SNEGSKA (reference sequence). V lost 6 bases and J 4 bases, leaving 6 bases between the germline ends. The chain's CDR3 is CSASYNEKLFF. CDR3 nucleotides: TGCAGTGCAAGTTATAATGAAAAACTGTTTTTT.

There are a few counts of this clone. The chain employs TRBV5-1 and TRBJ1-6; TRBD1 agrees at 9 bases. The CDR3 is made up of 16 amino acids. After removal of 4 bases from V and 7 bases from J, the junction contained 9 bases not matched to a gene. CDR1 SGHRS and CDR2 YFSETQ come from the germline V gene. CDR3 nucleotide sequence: TGCGCCAGCAGCGGCGGAGGGACAGGGTCGAATTCACCCCTCCACTTT. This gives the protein CASSGGGTGSNSPLHF.

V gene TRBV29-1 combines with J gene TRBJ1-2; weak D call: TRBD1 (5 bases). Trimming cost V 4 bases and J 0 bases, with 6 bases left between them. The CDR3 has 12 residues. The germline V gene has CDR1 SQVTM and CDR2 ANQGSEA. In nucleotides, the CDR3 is TGCAGCGTTGGACAGTCTAACTATGGCTACACCTTC. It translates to CSVGQSNYGYTF.

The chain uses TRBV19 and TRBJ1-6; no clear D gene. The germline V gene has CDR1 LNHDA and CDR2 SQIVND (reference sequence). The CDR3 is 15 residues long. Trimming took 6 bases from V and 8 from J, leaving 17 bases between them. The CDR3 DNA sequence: TGTGCCAGTAGCACCGACCCCGGAGGGCATTCACCCCTCCACTTT. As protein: CASSTDPGGHSPLHF.

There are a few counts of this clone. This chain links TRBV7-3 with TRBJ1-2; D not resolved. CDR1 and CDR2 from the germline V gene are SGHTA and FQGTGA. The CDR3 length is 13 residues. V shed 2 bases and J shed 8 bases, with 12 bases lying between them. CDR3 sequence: CASSLSQREGYTF. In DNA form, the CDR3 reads TGTGCCAGCAGCTTATCCCAGAGAGAGGGCTACACCTTC. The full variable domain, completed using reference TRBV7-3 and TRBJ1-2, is GAGVSQTPSNKVTEKGKYVELRCDPISGHTALYWYRQSLGQGPEFLIYFQGTGAADDSGLPNDRFFAVRPEGSVSTLKIQRTERGDSAVYLCASSLSQREGYTFGSGTRLTVV.

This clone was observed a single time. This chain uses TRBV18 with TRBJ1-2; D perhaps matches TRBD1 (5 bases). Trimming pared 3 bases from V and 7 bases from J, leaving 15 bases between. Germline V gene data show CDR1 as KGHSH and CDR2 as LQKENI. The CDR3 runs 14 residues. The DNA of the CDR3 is TGTGCCAGCTCACCGGGCAGGGTCGGCGGTGGCTACACCTTC. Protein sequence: CASSPGRVGGGYTF.

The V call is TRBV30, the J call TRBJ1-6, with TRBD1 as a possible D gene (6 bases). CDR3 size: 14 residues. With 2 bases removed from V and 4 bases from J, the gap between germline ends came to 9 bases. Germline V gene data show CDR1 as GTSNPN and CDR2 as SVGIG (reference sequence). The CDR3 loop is CAWSKTGYNSPLHF. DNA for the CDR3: TGTGCCTGGAGTAAGACAGGATATAATTCACCCCTCCACTTT. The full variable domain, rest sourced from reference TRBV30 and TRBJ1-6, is SQTIHQWPATLVQPVGSPLSLECTVEGTSNPNLYWYRQAAGRGLQLLFYSVGIGQISSEVPQNLSASRPQDRQFILSSKKLLLSDSGFYLCAWSKTGYNSPLHFGNGTRLTVT.

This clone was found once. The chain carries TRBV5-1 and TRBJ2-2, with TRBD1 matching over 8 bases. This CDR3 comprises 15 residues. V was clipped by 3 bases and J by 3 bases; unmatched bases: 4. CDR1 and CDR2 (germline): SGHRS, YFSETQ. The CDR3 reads CASSWQTGDTGELFF. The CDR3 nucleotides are TGCGCCAGCAGCTGGCAGACAGGGGACACCGGGGAGCTGTTTTTT. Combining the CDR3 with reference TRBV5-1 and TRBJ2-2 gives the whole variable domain KAGVTQTPRYLIKTRGQQVTLSCSPISGHRSVSWYQQTPGQGLQFLFEYFSETQRNKGNFPGRFSGRQFSNSRSEMNVSTLELGDSALYLCASSWQTGDTGELFFGEGSRLTVL.

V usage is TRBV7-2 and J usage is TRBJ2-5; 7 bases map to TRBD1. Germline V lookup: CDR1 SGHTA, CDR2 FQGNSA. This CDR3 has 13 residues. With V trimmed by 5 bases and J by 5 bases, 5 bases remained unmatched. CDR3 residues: CASSQTGPETQYF. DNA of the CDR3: TGTGCCAGCAGCCAGACAGGGCCGGAGACCCAGTACTTC. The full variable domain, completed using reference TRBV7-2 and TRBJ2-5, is GAGVSQSPSNKVTEKGKDVELRCDPISGHTALYWYRQSLGQGLEFLIYFQGNSAPDKSGLPSDRFSAERTGGSVSTLTIQRTQQEDSAVYLCASSQTGPETQYFGPGTRLLVL.

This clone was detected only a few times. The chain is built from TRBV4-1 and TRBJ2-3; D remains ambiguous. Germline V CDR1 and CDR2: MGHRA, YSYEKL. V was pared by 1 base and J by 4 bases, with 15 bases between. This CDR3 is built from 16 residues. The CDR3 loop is CASSQVRTANPDTQYF. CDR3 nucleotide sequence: TGCGCCAGCAGCCAAGTACGGACGGCAAATCCAGATACGCAGTATTTT.

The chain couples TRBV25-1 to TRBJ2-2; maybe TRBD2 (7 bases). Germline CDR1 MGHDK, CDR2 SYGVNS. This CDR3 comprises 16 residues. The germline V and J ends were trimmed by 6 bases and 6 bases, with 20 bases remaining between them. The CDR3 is CASSLEVGGLSGELFF. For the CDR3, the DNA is TGTGCCAGCAGCCTCGAGGTCGGGGGGCTGTCCGGGGAGCTGTTTTTT.

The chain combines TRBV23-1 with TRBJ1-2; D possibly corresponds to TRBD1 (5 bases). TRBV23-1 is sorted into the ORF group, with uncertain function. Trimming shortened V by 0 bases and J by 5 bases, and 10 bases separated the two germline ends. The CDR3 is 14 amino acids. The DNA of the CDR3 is TGCGCCAGCAGTCAATCCGGGACTGATTATGGCTACACCTTC. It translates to CASSQSGTDYGYTF.

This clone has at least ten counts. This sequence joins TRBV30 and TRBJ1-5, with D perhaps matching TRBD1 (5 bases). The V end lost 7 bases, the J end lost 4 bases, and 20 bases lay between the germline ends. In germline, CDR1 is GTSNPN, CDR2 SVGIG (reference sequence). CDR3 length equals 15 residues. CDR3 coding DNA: TGTGCCTACCACCAGGGTGGGGAACCAAATCAGCCCCAGCATTTT. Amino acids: CAYHQGGEPNQPQHF. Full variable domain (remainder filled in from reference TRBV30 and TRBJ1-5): SQTIHQWPATLVQPVGSPLSLECTVEGTSNPNLYWYRQAAGRGLQLLFYSVGIGQISSEVPQNLSASRPQDRQFILSSKKLLLSDSGFYLCAYHQGGEPNQPQHFGDGTRLSIL.

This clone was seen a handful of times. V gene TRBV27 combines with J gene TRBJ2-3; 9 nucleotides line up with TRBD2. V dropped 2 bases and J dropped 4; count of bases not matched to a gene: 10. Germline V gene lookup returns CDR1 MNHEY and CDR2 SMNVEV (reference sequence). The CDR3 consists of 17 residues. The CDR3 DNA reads TGTGCCAGCAGTTTAAGCGGACTAGCGACTGGCGCAGATACGCAGTATTTT. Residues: CASSLSGLATGADTQYF.

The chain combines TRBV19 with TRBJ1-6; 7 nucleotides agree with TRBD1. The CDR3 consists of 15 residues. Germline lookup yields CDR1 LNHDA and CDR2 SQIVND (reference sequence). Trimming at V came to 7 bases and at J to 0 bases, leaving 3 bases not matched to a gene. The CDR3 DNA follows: TGTGCCAGTACAGGGGGGAGCTCCTATAATTCACCCCTCCACTTT. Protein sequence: CASTGGSSYNSPLHF.

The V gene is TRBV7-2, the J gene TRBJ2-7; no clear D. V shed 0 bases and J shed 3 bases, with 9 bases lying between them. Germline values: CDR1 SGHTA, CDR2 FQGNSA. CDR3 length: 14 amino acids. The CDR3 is CASSLAGGSYEQYF. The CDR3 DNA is TGTGCCAGCAGCTTAGCGGGTGGCAGCTACGAGCAGTACTTC.

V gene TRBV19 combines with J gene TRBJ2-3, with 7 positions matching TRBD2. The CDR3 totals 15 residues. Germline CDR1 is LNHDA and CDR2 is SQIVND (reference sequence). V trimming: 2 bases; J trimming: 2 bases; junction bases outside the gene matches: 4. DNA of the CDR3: TGTGCCAGTAGTATACCTAGCGGTGACACAGATACGCAGTATTTT. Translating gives CASSIPSGDTDTQYF.

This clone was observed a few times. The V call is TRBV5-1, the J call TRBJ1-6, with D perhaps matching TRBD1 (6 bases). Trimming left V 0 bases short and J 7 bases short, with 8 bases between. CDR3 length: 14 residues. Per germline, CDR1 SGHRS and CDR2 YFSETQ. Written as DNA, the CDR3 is TGCGCCAGCAGCTTGGGCAGGGGAAATTCACCCCTCCACTTT. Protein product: CASSLGRGNSPLHF.

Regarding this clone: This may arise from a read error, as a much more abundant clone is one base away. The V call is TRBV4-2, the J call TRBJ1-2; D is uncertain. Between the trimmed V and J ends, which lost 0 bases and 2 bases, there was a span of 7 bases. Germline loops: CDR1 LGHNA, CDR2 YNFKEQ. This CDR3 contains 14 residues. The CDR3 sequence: CASSQDGGNYGYTF. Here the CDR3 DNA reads TGTGCCAGCAGCCAAGACGGAGGGAACTATGGCTACACCTTC.

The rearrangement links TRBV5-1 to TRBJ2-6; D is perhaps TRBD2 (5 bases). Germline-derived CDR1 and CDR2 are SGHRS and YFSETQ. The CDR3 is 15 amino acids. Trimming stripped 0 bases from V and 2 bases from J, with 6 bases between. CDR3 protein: CASSLDGTGANVLTF. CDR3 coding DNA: TGCGCCAGCAGCTTGGACGGGACTGGGGCCAACGTCCTGACTTTC.

The chain's CDR3 is CASSLGGGDYGYTF. As DNA, the CDR3 is TGTGCCAGCAGTCTAGGGGGTGGTGACTATGGCTACACCTTC. This chain links TRBV2 with TRBJ1-2; tentative D call: TRBD1 (6 bases). CDR3 length: 14 residues. Trimming shortened V by 5 bases and J by 3 bases, and 13 bases separated the two germline ends. Germline assignment: CDR1 SNHLY and CDR2 FYNNEI.

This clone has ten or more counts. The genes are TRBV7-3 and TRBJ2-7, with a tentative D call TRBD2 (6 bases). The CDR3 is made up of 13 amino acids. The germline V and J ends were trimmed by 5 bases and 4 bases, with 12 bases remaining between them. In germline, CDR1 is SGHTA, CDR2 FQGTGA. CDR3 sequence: CASSPVGGYEQYF. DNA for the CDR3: TGTGCCAGCAGCCCTGTGGGGGGATACGAGCAGTACTTC.

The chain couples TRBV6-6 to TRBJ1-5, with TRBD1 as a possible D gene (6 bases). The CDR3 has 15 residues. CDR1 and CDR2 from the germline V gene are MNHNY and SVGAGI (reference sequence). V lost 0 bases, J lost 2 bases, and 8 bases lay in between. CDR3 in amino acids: CASSYSRQGNQPQHF. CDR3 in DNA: TGTGCCAGCAGTTACTCTAGACAGGGCAATCAGCCCCAGCATTTT.

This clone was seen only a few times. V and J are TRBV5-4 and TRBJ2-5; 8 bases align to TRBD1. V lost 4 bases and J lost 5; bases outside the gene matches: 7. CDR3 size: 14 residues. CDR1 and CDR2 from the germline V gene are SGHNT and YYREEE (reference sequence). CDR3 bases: TGTGCCAGCAGCGACCCAGGGGGCGGTGAGACCCAGTACTTC. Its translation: CASSDPGGGETQYF.

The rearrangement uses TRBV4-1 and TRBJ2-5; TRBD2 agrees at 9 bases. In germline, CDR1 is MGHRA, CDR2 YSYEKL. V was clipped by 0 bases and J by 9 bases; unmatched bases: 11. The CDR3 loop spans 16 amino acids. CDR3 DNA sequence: TGCGCCAGCAGCCAAGAAGGGACTAGCCCTTATGGGGCCCAGTACTTC. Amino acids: CASSQEGTSPYGAQYF.